Listed here is a single TCR beta chain. Its matching antigen is unknown. These data come from a study of OX40 agonist ivuxolimab in advanced cancers. Measured with immunoSEQ multiplex PCR; TCRdb has only the in-frame clones, and not every one. The repertoire holds about 36,000 clones, with approximately 80% as singletons. Whole-study findings and limits: Among the lowest peripheral clonal expansion occurred in 0.1-3.0 mg/kg partial responders.

V dropped 0 bases and J dropped 8 bases, with 6 bases sitting between them. Germline loops: CDR1 SGHRS, CDR2 YFSETQ. The CDR3 runs to 12 residues. This rearrangement joins TRBV5-1 to TRBJ2-1; the D is unclear. The origin of this receptor is an adult with an advanced solid tumor such as melanoma, head and neck, liver or kidney cancer. The sequenced sample was CD4+ or CD8+ T cells sorted from blood, obtained in a trial of the OX40 agonist ivuxolimab. CDR3 in amino acids: CASSLGVDEQFF. The CDR3 DNA is TGCGCCAGCAGCTTGGGGGTCGATGAGCAGTTCTTC.